This T cell receptor beta chain was found in a study of blood T cell repertoires in COVID-19. CDR1 and CDR2 (germline): SEHNR, FQNEAQ (reference sequence). The V and J ends lost 5 bases and 5 bases, in that order; junction bases with no gene match: 5. The CDR3 covers 13 residues. How the authors handled the data: Cell counts per sample came from amplifying reference gene primers. Sequencing used immunoSEQ multiplex PCR; TCRdb keeps in-frame clones, though not all of them. That table furnishes V, J and clone size, whereas the DNA furnished D and trimming. The table shows about 140,000 clones, with over 80% occurring only once.

The chain recombines TRBV7-9 with TRBJ2-5; 7 nucleotides agree with TRBD1. Sequenced input: peripheral blood. The origin of this receptor is a man aged 60 to 69 with active or convalescent COVID-19. The CDR3, as DNA: TGTGCCAGCAGCCGTGACAGGGTGGAGACCCAGTACTTC. Its translation is CASSRDRVETQYF.